This entry lists 9 T cell receptor beta chains sequenced from one sample in a study of beta chain features in type 1 diabetes. The entirety of the isolated RNA underwent reverse transcription, so expressed TCRB transcripts were sequenced. Measured with immunoSEQ multiplex PCR; TCRdb has only the in-frame clones, and not every one. The table includes 300,000 to 400,000 clones, approximately 10% detected once. The sequencing sample was made of naive CD4+ T cells from blood. The receptor source for this set is a woman aged 25 to 39 in good health.

This clone was observed a few times. The CDR3 DNA is TGTGCCAGCAGTTCCCCCGGGACTAGAGAGTCCTACGAGCAGTACTTC. Its translation: CASSSPGTRESYEQYF. J is TRBJ2-7 and V is TRBV2; 8 bases agree with TRBD2. This CDR3 has 16 amino acids. V shed 5 bases, J shed 1 base, and the junction held 10 bases outside the gene matches. Germline CDR1 SNHLY, CDR2 FYNNEI.

This clone has more than one count but fewer than ten. The chain is built from TRBV4-1 and TRBJ1-1; D gene uncertain. The CDR3 is 14 amino acids. Germline CDR1 and CDR2: MGHRA and YSYEKL. V was clipped by 5 bases and J by 1 base, with 11 bases between them. CDR3 in DNA: TGCGCCAGCAGCTTAGACGGGAGGAACACTGAAGCTTTCTTT. Translated, it gives CASSLDGRNTEAFF.

In this sample, this clone turned up a few times. This sequence joins TRBV7-9 and TRBJ1-4; 8 nucleotides agree with TRBD1. The CDR3 totals 14 residues. V lost 5 bases and J lost 7; bases outside the gene matches: 6. CDR1 and CDR2 (germline): SEHNR, FQNEAQ (reference sequence). CDR3 amino acids: CASSIRTGLEKLFF. DNA of the CDR3: TGTGCCAGCAGCATAAGGACAGGGCTTGAAAAACTGTTTTTT. The full variable domain, completed using reference TRBV7-9 and TRBJ1-4, is DTGVSQNPRHKITKRGQNVTFRCDPISEHNRLYWYRQTLGQGPEFLTYFQNEAQLEKSRLLSDRFSAERPKGSFSTLEIQRTEQGDSAMYLCASSIRTGLEKLFFGSGTQLSVL.

This CDR3 is CASSVGQGARLETQYF. The CDR3 nucleotides are TGTGCCAGCAGCGTAGGGCAGGGGGCGCGACTGGAGACCCAGTACTTC. The chain links TRBV9 to TRBJ2-5; 8 bases fit TRBD1. In germline, CDR1 is SGDLS, CDR2 YYNGEE. CDR3 length equals 16 residues. The ends lost 0 bases at V and 5 bases at J; junction bases unmatched: 9.

V usage is TRBV19 and J usage is TRBJ2-1; the D gene is possibly TRBD2 (6 bases). The ends were cut back, 7 bases at V and 3 bases at J, with 19 bases in the middle. Looked up from germline, CDR1 is LNHDA and CDR2 is SQIVND (reference sequence). CDR3 length: 16 residues. The CDR3 protein is CASTQSTGAFYNEQFF. The CDR3 DNA follows: TGTGCCAGTACCCAGAGCACGGGAGCGTTCTACAATGAGCAGTTCTTC.

The chain is built from TRBV30 and TRBJ2-7; the D gene is possibly TRBD1 (5 bases). The CDR3 has 13 amino acids. V was shortened by 0 bases and J by 9 bases, with 15 bases between the two germline ends. Per the germline V gene, CDR1 is GTSNPN and CDR2 is SVGIG (reference sequence). The CDR3 loop is CAWSVQTGFVQYF. The CDR3 coding sequence is TGTGCCTGGAGTGTACAAACAGGCTTTGTGCAGTACTTC.

The V gene is TRBV18, the J gene TRBJ1-1; no clear D. Germline assignment: CDR1 KGHSH and CDR2 LQKENI. The CDR3 contains 14 residues. Trimming stripped 3 bases from V and 1 base from J, with 9 bases between. As DNA, the CDR3 is TGTGCCAGCTCACCGCGCATGTCGAACACTGAAGCTTTCTTT. It specifies CASSPRMSNTEAFF.

This clone was recorded a few times. The CDR3 is CASRALGREETQYF. The CDR3 bases are TGTGCCAGCAGGGCCCTCGGTCGGGAAGAGACCCAGTACTTC. The chain joins TRBV28 to TRBJ2-5; unclear D gene. V lost 6 bases and J lost 3, with 14 bases in between. The CDR3 consists of 14 residues. CDR1 and CDR2 from the germline V gene are MDHEN and SYDVKM.

The chain uses TRBV28 and TRBJ2-3, with TRBD1 matching 10 bases. With 6 bases clipped from V and 6 bases from J, the junction kept 12 bases outside the gene matches. Looked up from germline, CDR1 is MDHEN and CDR2 is SYDVKM. The CDR3 length is 16 residues. The CDR3: CASRSRDRGPYDTQYF. The CDR3 DNA reads TGTGCCAGCAGATCGCGAGACAGGGGGCCTTATGATACGCAGTATTTT. Based on the CDR3 plus reference TRBV28 and TRBJ2-3, the full variable domain is DVKVTQSSRYLVKRTGEKVFLECVQDMDHENMFWYRQDPGLGLRLIYFSYDVKMKEKGDIPEGYSVSREKKERFSLILESASTNQTSMYLCASRSRDRGPYDTQYFGPGTRLTVL.